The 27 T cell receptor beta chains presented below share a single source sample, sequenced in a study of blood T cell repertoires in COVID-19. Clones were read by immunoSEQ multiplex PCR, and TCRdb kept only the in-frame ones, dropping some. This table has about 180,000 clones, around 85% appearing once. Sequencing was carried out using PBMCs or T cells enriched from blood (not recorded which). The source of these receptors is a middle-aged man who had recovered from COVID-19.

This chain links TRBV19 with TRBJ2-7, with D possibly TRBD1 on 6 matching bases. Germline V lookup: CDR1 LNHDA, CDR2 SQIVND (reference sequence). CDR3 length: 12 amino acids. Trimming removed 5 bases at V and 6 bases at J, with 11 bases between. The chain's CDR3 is CASSQGLGEQYF. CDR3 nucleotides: TGTGCCAGTAGTCAGGGGCTAGGCGAGCAGTACTTC.

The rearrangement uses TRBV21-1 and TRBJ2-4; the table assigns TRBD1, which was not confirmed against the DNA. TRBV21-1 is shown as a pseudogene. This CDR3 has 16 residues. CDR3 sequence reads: CASSALTGNTKNIQYF. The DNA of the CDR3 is TGTGCCAGCAGCGCACTGACAGGAAACACCAAAAACATTCAGTACTTC.

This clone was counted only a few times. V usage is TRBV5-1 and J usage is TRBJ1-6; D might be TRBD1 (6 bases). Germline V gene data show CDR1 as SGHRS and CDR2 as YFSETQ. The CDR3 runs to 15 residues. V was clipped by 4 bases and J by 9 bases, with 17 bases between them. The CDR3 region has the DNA TGCGCCAGCAGCCCTGGGGACACGGAAATTTCACCCCTCCACTTT. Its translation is CASSPGDTEISPLHF.

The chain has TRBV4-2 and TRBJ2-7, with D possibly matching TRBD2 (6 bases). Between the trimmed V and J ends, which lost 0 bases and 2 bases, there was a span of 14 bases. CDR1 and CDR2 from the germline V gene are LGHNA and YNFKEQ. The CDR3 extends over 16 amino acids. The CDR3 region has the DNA TGTGCCAGCAGCCAAGATTTTGGGACTCCACCCTACGAGCAGTACTTC. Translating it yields CASSQDFGTPPYEQYF.

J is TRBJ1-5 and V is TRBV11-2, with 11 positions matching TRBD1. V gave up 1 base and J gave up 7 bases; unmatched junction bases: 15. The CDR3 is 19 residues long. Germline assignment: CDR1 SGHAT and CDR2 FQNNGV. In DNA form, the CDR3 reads TGTGCCAGCAGCTTAGGGTTGTTGGGGACAGGGGGGTCTGGGCAGCCCCAGCATTTT. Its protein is CASSLGLLGTGGSGQPQHF.

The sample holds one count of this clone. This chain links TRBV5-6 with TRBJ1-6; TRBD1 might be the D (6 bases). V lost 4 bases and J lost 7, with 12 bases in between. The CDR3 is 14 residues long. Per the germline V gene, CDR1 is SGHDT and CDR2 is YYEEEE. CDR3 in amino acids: CASSPGQTNSPLHF. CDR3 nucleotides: TGTGCCAGCAGCCCTGGACAGACGAATTCACCCCTCCACTTT.

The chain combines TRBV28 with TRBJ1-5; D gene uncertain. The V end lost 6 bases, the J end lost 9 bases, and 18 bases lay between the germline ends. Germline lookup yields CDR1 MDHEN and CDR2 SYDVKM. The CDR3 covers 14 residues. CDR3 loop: CASRTPGSALPQHF. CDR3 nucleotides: TGTGCCAGCAGAACCCCCGGGTCAGCCCTGCCCCAGCATTTT.

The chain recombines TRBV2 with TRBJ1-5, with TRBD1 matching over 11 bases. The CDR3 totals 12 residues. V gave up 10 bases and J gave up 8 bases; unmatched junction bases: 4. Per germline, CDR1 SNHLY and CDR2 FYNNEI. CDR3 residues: CAIKGQGEPQHF. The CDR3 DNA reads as TGTGCCATCAAGGGACAGGGGGAGCCCCAGCATTTT.

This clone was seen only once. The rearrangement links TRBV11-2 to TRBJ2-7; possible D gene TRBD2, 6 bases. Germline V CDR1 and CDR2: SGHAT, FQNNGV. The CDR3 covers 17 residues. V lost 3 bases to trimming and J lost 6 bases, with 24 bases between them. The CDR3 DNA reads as TGTGCCAGCAGCTTCAACCTTGGGGGGACCCTAAAATCCGAGCAGTACTTC. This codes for CASSFNLGGTLKSEQYF.

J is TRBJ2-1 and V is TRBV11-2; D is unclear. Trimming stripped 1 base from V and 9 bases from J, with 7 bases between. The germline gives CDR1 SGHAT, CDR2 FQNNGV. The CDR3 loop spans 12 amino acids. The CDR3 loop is CASSLVAAEQFF. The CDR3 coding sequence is TGTGCCAGCAGCTTAGTGGCGGCTGAGCAGTTCTTC.

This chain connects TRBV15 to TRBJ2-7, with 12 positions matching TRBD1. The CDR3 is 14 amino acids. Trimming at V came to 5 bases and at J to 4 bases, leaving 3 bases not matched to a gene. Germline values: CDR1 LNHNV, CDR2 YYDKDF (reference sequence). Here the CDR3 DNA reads TGTGCCACCAGCGGGGGACAGGGGGCGTACGAGCAGTACTTC. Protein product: CATSGGQGAYEQYF. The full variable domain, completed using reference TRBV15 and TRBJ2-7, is DAMVIQNPRYQVTQFGKPVTLSCSQTLNHNVMYWYQQKSSQAPKLLFHYYDKDFNNEADTPDNFQSRRPNTSFCFLDIRSPGLGDTAMYLCATSGGQGAYEQYFGPGTRLTVT.

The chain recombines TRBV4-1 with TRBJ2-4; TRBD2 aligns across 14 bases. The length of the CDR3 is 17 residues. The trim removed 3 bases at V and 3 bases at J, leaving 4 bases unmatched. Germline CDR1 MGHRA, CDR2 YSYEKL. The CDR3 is CASSQGLAGDRKNIQYF. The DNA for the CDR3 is TGCGCCAGCAGCCAGGGACTAGCGGGGGACCGCAAAAACATTCAGTACTTC.

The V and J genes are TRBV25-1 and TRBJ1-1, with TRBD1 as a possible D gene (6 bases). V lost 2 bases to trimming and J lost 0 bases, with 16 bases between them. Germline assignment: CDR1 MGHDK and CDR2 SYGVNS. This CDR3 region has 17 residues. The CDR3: CASSELHPQGMNTEAFF. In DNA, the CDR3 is TGTGCCAGCAGTGAACTACACCCACAGGGAATGAACACTGAAGCTTTCTTT.

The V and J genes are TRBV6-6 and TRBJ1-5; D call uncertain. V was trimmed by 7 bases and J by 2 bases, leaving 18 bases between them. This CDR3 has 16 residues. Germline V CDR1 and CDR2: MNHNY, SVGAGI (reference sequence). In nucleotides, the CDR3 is TGTGCCAGCACCAACGGACGGGAGAGGGGCAATCAGCCCCAGCATTTT. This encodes CASTNGRERGNQPQHF.

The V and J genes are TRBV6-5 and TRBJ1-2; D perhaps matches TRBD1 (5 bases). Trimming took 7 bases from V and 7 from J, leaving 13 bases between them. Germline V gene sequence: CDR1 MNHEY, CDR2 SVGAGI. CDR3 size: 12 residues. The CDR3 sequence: CASTERGSGYTF. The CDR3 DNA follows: TGTGCCAGCACCGAAAGGGGATCTGGCTACACCTTC.

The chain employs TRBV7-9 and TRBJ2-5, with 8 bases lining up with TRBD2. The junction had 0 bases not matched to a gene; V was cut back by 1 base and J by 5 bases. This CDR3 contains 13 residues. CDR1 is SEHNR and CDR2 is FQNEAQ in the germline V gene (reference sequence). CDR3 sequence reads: CASSLGGGETQYF. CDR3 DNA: TGTGCCAGCAGCTTAGGCGGGGGGGAGACCCAGTACTTC.

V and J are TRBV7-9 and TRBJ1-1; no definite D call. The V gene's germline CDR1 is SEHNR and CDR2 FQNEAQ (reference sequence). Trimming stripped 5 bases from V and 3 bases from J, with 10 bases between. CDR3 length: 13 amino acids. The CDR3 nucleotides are TGTGCCAGCAGCCAATGGGAGGACACTGAAGCTTTCTTT. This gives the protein CASSQWEDTEAFF.

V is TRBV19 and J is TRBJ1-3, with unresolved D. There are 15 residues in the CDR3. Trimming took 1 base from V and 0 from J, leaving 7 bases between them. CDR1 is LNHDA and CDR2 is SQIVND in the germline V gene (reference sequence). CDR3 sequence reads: CASSIAGSSGNTIYF. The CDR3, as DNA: TGTGCCAGTAGTATAGCCGGGAGCTCTGGAAACACCATATATTTT.

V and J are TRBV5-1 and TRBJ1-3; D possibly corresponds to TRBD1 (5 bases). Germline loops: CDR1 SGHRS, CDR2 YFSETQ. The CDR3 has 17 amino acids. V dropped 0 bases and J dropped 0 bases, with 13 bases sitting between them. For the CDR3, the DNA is TGCGCCAGCAGCTTGGATCAGGGCCCTCACTCTGGAAACACCATATATTTT. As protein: CASSLDQGPHSGNTIYF.

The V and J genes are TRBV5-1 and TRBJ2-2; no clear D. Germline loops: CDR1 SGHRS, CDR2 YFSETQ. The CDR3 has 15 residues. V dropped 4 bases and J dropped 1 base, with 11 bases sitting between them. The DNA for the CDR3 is TGCGCCAGCAGCCCCTACTACCAGAACACCGGGGAGCTGTTTTTT. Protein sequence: CASSPYYQNTGELFF.

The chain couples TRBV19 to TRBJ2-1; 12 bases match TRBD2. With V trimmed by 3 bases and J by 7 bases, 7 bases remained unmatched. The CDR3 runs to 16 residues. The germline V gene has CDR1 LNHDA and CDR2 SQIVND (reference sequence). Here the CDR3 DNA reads TGTGCCAGTAGTATTCCGACTAGCGGGAGAATAAATGAGCAGTTCTTC. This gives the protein CASSIPTSGRINEQFF.

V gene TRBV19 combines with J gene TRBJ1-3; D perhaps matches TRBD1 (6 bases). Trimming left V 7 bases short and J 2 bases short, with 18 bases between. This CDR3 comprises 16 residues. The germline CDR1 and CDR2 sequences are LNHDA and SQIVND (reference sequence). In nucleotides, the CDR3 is TGTGCCAGTACCCGGGGGGGGCAATTAGCTGGAAACACCATATATTTT. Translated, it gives CASTRGGQLAGNTIYF.

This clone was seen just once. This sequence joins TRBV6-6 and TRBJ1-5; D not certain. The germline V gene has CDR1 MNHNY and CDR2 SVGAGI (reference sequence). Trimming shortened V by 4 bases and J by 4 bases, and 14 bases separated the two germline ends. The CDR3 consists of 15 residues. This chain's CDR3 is CASSFGVVVNQPQHF. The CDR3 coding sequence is TGTGCCAGCAGTTTCGGGGTGGTGGTTAATCAGCCCCAGCATTTT.

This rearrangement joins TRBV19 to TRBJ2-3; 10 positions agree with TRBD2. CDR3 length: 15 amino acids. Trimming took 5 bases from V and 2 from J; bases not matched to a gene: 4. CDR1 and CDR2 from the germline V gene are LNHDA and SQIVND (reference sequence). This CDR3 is CASSLTSGPTDTQYF. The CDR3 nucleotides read TGTGCCAGTAGTTTGACTAGCGGGCCCACAGATACGCAGTATTTT.

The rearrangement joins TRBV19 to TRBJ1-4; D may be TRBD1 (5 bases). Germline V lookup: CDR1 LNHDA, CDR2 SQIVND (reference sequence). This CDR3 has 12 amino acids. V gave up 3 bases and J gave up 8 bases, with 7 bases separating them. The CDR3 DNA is TGTGCCAGTAGTATGGGGCGAGAAAAACTGTTTTTT. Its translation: CASSMGREKLFF.

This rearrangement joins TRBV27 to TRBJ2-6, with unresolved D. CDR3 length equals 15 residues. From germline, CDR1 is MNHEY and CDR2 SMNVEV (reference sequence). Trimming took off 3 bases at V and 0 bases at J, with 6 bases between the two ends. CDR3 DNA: TGTGCCAGCAGTTTGGTCAGCTCTGGGGCCAACGTCCTGACTTTC. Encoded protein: CASSLVSSGANVLTF.

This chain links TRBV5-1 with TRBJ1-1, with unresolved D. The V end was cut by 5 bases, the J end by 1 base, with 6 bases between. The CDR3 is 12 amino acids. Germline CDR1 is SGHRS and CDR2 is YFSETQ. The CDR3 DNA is TGCGCCAGCAGGCTAGGGAACACTGAAGCTTTCTTT. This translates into CASRLGNTEAFF.